The clone carrying this T cell receptor (beta chain) was detected ten times or more. No antigen is known for it. The sample's time point: sample taken at primary tumor resection. The study tagged each TCR cDNA molecule with a unique molecular identifier. TCRdb re-called the 5' RACE reads with MiXCR, one entry per CDR3 protein. In the table there are some 22,000 distinct CDR3 sequences, over 2.5% of which are singletons. This sample was taken from a study of spatial heterogeneity in lung cancer. The study's findings and limits: Within tumors, counts of expanded alpha and beta TCRs tracked tumor mutation counts.

Trimming took 5 bases from V and 6 from J; bases not matched to a gene: 8. In germline, CDR1 is SQVTM, CDR2 ANQGSEA. CDR3 size: 14 residues. V and J are TRBV29-1 and TRBJ2-7, with 12 bases lining up with TRBD1. The source is a male donor with early-stage non-small cell lung cancer. This specimen consisted of lung tumor tissue, obtained at surgery. CDR3 sequence (DNA): TGCAGCGTTTTGTCCGGGACAGGGGGCGGCGAGCAGTACTTC. Protein: CSVLSGTGGGEQYF.